The 21 T cell receptor beta chains listed next were all sequenced from one sample in a study of neurological immune-mediated disorders. This sample's time point: longitudinal time-point 3. Via MiXCR, TCRdb re-called the 5' RACE reads, giving one row per CDR3 protein. The sample consists of roughly 53,000 distinct CDR3 sequences, roughly 8.8% of them appearing once. What was sequenced was PBMCs. The receptors were sampled from a woman aged 40-49 years in good health.

The rearrangement links TRBV29-1 to TRBJ2-5; D gene ambiguous. The germline CDR1 and CDR2 sequences are SQVTM and ANQGSEA. The CDR3 is 10 residues long. V was shortened by 7 bases and J by 6 bases, with 9 bases between the two germline ends. DNA of the CDR3: TGCAGCGCAGGTCCCCAGACCCAGTACTTC. Its translation is CSAGPQTQYF.

The chain has TRBV5-1 and TRBJ1-2, with D hard to call. Trimming pared 4 bases from V and 2 bases from J, leaving 12 bases between. Germline V gene data show CDR1 as SGHRS and CDR2 as YFSETQ. The CDR3 runs to 14 residues. The CDR3 protein is CASSPGSSNYGYTF. The CDR3 DNA reads TGCGCCAGCAGCCCCGGTTCGTCGAACTATGGCTACACCTTC.

The J gene is TRBJ1-5, the V gene TRBV6-5; D perhaps matches TRBD1 (6 bases). Trimming cost V 2 bases and J 3 bases, with 14 bases left between them. The CDR3 has 16 residues. Germline V gene sequence: CDR1 MNHEY, CDR2 SVGAGI. DNA of the CDR3: TGTGCCAGCAGTTACGACGCGACAGGCCCCAATCAGCCCCAGCATTTT. Translated: CASSYDATGPNQPQHF.

This clonotype was counted at least ten times. The rearrangement joins TRBV7-2 to TRBJ2-1, with D hard to call. The CDR3 spans 17 residues. V dropped 5 bases and J dropped 3 bases, with 20 bases sitting between them. In germline, CDR1 is SGHTA, CDR2 FQGNSA. Here the CDR3 reads CASSRVTGDAFYNEQFF. DNA for the CDR3: TGTGCCAGCAGCAGAGTAACTGGGGATGCTTTCTACAATGAGCAGTTCTTC.

This clonotype was seen ten or more times. The chain uses TRBV6-5 and TRBJ2-7, with 10 bases matching TRBD1. Germline trimming cut 0 bases from V and 12 bases from J; bases unmatched to any gene: 8. The CDR3 spans 14 residues. Germline V lookup: CDR1 MNHEY, CDR2 SVGAGI. The CDR3 DNA sequence: TGTGCCAGCAGTTACTCGAAGGGACAGGGGAGTCCGTACTTC. Translated, it gives CASSYSKGQGSPYF.

This clonotype has ten or more counts. The chain couples TRBV20-1 to TRBJ2-7, with no clear D. V dropped 2 bases and J dropped 2 bases, with 13 bases sitting between them. CDR3 length: 14 amino acids. Germline V gene sequence: CDR1 DFQATT, CDR2 SNEGSKA (reference sequence). The CDR3 coding sequence is TGCAGTGCTAGACGGCAGGAGTACACCTACGAGCAGTACTTC. Its translation is CSARRQEYTYEQYF.

This chain links TRBV20-1 with TRBJ2-5, with D possibly called TRBD1 or TRBD2 (5 bases each). Germline values: CDR1 DFQATT, CDR2 SNEGSKA (reference sequence). CDR3 length: 14 amino acids. Trimming removed 2 bases at V and 4 bases at J, with 14 bases between. The CDR3 DNA follows: TGCAGTGCTAGACGATCACTAGGGGTAGAGACCCAGTACTTC. It is translated as CSARRSLGVETQYF.

The chain recombines TRBV5-8 with TRBJ2-1; D might be TRBD2 (5 bases). CDR1 and CDR2 (germline): SGHTS, YDEGEE. V was pared by 4 bases and J by 0 bases, with 11 bases between. The CDR3 is made up of 15 amino acids. Here the CDR3 reads CASSIGLGSYNEQFF. The CDR3 nucleotides read TGTGCCAGCAGCATAGGACTGGGCTCCTACAATGAGCAGTTCTTC.

This clonotype showed up just a few times. This chain links TRBV9 with TRBJ2-7; D gene ambiguous. Between the trimmed V and J ends, which lost 0 bases and 3 bases, there was a span of 7 bases. The CDR3 consists of 13 residues. Germline V CDR1 and CDR2: SGDLS, YYNGEE. The CDR3 DNA is TGTGCCAGCAGCGTAGCGGACCACTACGAGCAGTACTTC. Translated: CASSVADHYEQYF. Variable domain in full (rest from reference TRBV9 and TRBJ2-7): DSGVTQTPKHLITATGQRVTLRCSPRSGDLSVYWYQQSLDQGLQFLIQYYNGEERAKGNILERFSAQQFPDLHSELNLSSLELGDSALYFCASSVADHYEQYFGPGTRLTVT.

In its sample, this clonotype was seen many times. This chain links TRBV7-8 with TRBJ1-2; maybe TRBD1 (5 bases). This CDR3 has 19 amino acids. Germline V gene sequence: CDR1 SGHVS, CDR2 FQNEAQ. V lost 0 bases and J 4 bases, leaving 24 bases between the germline ends. CDR3 loop: CASSLAMAGSSAGFYGYTF. CDR3 DNA sequence: TGTGCCAGCAGCTTAGCGATGGCAGGGAGTTCCGCTGGCTTCTATGGCTACACCTTC. The full variable domain, in which reference TRBV7-8 and TRBJ1-2 provide the parts outside the CDR3, is GAGVSQSPRYKVAKRGQDVALRCDPISGHVSLFWYQQALGQGPEFLTYFQNEAQLDKSGLPSDRFFAERPEGSVSTLKIQRTQQEDSAVYLCASSLAMAGSSAGFYGYTFGSGTRLTVV.

The table lists this clonotype with many counts. CDR3 region: CASSEVAGSLLYNEQFF. DNA for the CDR3: TGTGCCAGCAGTGAGGTAGCGGGGTCGCTACTTTACAATGAGCAGTTCTTC. The chain has TRBV2 and TRBJ2-1; 8 bases fit TRBD2. Trimming at V came to 3 bases and at J to 4 bases, leaving 11 bases not matched to a gene. This CDR3 has 17 residues. Germline CDR1 and CDR2: SNHLY and FYNNEI.

This clonotype was counted ten times or more. J is TRBJ1-5 and V is TRBV2; D unclear. From germline, CDR1 is SNHLY and CDR2 FYNNEI. Trimming removed 4 bases at V and 0 bases at J, with 16 bases between. The CDR3 runs 17 residues. The CDR3 is CASSGAATRYSNQPQHF. The DNA of the CDR3 is TGTGCCAGCAGTGGGGCAGCTACTCGATATAGCAATCAGCCCCAGCATTTT.

This clonotype was counted many times. This chain joins TRBV5-1 and TRBJ2-5; perhaps D is TRBD1 or TRBD2 (5 bases each). Germline V gene sequence: CDR1 SGHRS, CDR2 YFSETQ. V was clipped by 5 bases and J by 1 base, with 12 bases between them. The CDR3 is 14 amino acids. The CDR3 DNA follows: TGCGCCAGCAGACTCCCGGGGCCCCAAGAGACCCAGTACTTC. It yields the protein CASRLPGPQETQYF.

This clonotype was counted ten times or more. CDR3 coding DNA: TGTGCCAGCAGCTTGGGTGGGGGAGTGGACACCTTC. Encoded protein: CASSLGGGVDTF. V and J are TRBV5-5 and TRBJ1-2, with D perhaps TRBD1 (5 bases). This CDR3 is built from 12 residues. With 0 bases removed from V and 12 bases from J, the gap between germline ends came to 12 bases. In germline, CDR1 is SGHKS, CDR2 YYEKEE (reference sequence). Filled out from reference TRBV5-5 and TRBJ1-2, the complete variable domain reads DAGVTQSPTHLIKTRGQQVTLRCSPISGHKSVSWYQQVLGQGPQFIFQYYEKEERGRGNFPDRFSARQFPNYSSELNVNALLLGDSALYLCASSLGGGVDTFGSGTRLTVV.

This clonotype appeared many times. The rearrangement uses TRBV27 and TRBJ1-1, with TRBD1 matching 9 bases. Germline CDR1 is MNHEY and CDR2 is SMNVEV (reference sequence). V dropped 5 bases and J dropped 0; count of bases not matched to a gene: 1. This CDR3 comprises 14 residues. CDR3 residues: CASSRDRVNTEAFF. CDR3 in DNA: TGTGCCAGCAGTCGGGACAGGGTGAACACTGAAGCTTTCTTT.

This clonotype was recorded at least ten times. The chain is built from TRBV5-5 and TRBJ2-5; no firm D call. V was trimmed by 4 bases and J by 5 bases, leaving 18 bases between them. Germline CDR1 is SGHKS and CDR2 is YYEKEE (reference sequence). The CDR3 runs to 15 residues. The CDR3 DNA sequence: TGTGCCAGCAGCCTGCTAGGGCAGGCGTTGGAGACCCAGTACTTC. Amino acids: CASSLLGQALETQYF.

This clonotype came up many times. The CDR3 loop is CSVELGEEDTDTQYF. DNA for the CDR3: TGCAGCGTTGAACTAGGAGAAGAAGACACAGATACGCAGTATTTT. V usage is TRBV29-1 and J usage is TRBJ2-3; D remains ambiguous. The CDR3 spans 15 residues. Looked up from germline, CDR1 is SQVTM and CDR2 is ANQGSEA. With 2 bases removed from V and 2 bases from J, the gap between germline ends came to 14 bases.

This clonotype was seen repeatedly, ten times or more. The J gene is TRBJ1-2, the V gene TRBV7-3; D perhaps matches TRBD1 (5 bases). This CDR3 is built from 14 residues. With 5 bases removed from V and 0 bases from J, the gap between germline ends came to 10 bases. Germline CDR1 SGHTA, CDR2 FQGTGA. In nucleotides, the CDR3 is TGTGCCAGCAGCCCGGGACGGACTAACTATGGCTACACCTTC. Its translation is CASSPGRTNYGYTF.

This clonotype was recorded a few times. This chain connects TRBV5-1 to TRBJ2-5, with TRBD1 matching over 8 bases. V was clipped by 4 bases and J by 5 bases; unmatched bases: 10. Germline CDR1 reads SGHRS; CDR2 reads YFSETQ. There are 15 residues in the CDR3. CDR3 bases: TGCGCCAGCAGCACGGGACAGGCTCTGGGGGAGACCCAGTACTTC. Its translation is CASSTGQALGETQYF.

This clonotype was observed at least ten times. V is TRBV7-9 and J is TRBJ1-1; D may be TRBD1 (6 bases). There are 14 residues in the CDR3. Germline loops: CDR1 SEHNR, CDR2 FQNEAQ (reference sequence). V shed 4 bases and J shed 2 bases, with 11 bases lying between them. The CDR3 is CASSSGTLNTEAFF. CDR3 nucleotide sequence: TGTGCCAGCAGCTCCGGGACACTCAACACTGAAGCTTTCTTT.

This clonotype was counted ten times or more. The CDR3, as DNA: TGTGCCAGCAGCCTGCCCACCTCCGGGACAGGGTTCGGTACGCAGTATTTT. The encoded protein is CASSLPTSGTGFGTQYF. V is TRBV5-6 and J is TRBJ2-3; 9 bases map to TRBD1. The V segment lost 4 bases and the J segment 8 bases; nucleotides outside the gene matches: 17. CDR3 length: 17 residues. Germline values: CDR1 SGHDT, CDR2 YYEEEE.